These T cell receptor beta chains were read from a single sample in a study of control samples from healthy donors and cancer patients. Here immunoSEQ multiplex PCR was the method, and the copy in TCRdb shows in-frame clones only, minus some. The sample has around 130,000 clones; approximately 94% are singletons. Sequenced input: blood. The receptors were gathered from a man aged 25 to 40 in good health. Each CDR3 is given with its conserved first and last residue. Fields, in order: clone size, J gene, D gene, V gene, CDR3 protein, CDR3 DNA. D genes are given only for firm matches. Not all rows give a size; the values are once, few, many and, for expanded clones, a class.

NA,TRBJ1-2,NA,TRBV21-1,CATVPWGGEDYGYTF,TGTGCCACCGTCCCCTGGGGAGGGGAAGACTATGGCTACACCTTC
NA,TRBJ1-4,TRBD1,TRBV6-5,CASSYRGREKLFF,TGTGCCAGCAGTTACAGGGGGCGAGAAAAACTGTTTTTT
NA,TRBJ1-4,NA,TRBV4-1,CASSPRTVVATNEKLFF,TGCGCCAGCAGCCCAAGGACAGTAGTTGCAACTAATGAAAAACTGTTTTTT
once,TRBJ1-6,TRBD1,TRBV7-3,CASSLGTGMTPLHF,TGTGCCAGCAGTCTCGGGACAGGCATGACACCCCTCCACTTT
NA,TRBJ1-5,NA,TRBV6-6,CASSSSLAGVQPQHF,TGTGCCAGCAGTTCCTCTCTGGCAGGGGTGCAGCCCCAGCATTTT
NA,TRBJ2-3,TRBD2,TRBV10-1,CASSHRGTSGIREYF,TGCGCCAGCAGTCACAGGGGGACTAGCGGGATAAGGGAGTATTTT
NA,TRBJ1-2,NA,TRBV4-3,CASSQGQGYGYTF,TGCGCCAGCAGCCAAGGGCAGGGATACGGCTACACCTTC
NA,TRBJ2-5,TRBD1,TRBV30,CAWSVQGTGGLETQYF,TGTGCCTGGAGTGTACAGGGGACAGGGGGCCTAGAGACCCAGTACTTC
NA,TRBJ2-7,NA,TRBV29-1,CSVVSGSYEQYF,TGCAGCGTTGTGTCAGGCTCCTACGAGCAGTACTTC
NA,TRBJ2-7,TRBD1,TRBV19,CAISDRDEQYF,TGTGCCATATCGGACAGGGACGAGCAGTACTTC
NA,TRBJ1-2,NA,TRBV4-3,CASSQDYAAGPFYGYTF,TGCGCCAGCAGCCAAGATTATGCGGCAGGCCCCTTTTATGGCTACACCTTC
NA,TRBJ2-7,NA,TRBV5-1,CASSSTTYEQYF,TGCGCCAGCAGCTCGACAACCTACGAGCAGTACTTC
NA,TRBJ1-5,NA,TRBV6-2/TRBV6-3,CASSYSNPGGNQPQHF,TGTGCCAGCAGTTACTCGAATCCGGGAGGCAATCAGCCCCAGCATTTT
NA,TRBJ1-5,NA,TRBV1,CTSSQEGANQPQHF,TGCACCAGCAGCCAAGAGGGGGCAAATCAGCCCCAGCATTTT
NA,TRBJ1-4,NA,TRBV6-5,CASRFHRDSEKLFF,TGTGCCAGCAGATTTCACCGGGACTCAGAAAAACTGTTTTTT
NA,TRBJ2-5,NA,TRBV7-9,CASSPDRDQETQYF,TGTGCCAGCAGCCCCGACAGAGACCAAGAGACCCAGTACTTC
NA,TRBJ2-7,TRBD1,TRBV5-4,CASSLGDRVEQYF,TGTGCCAGCAGCTTGGGGGACAGGGTCGAGCAGTACTTC
NA,TRBJ2-3,TRBD2,TRBV7-9,CASSSSGGGVTTDTQYF,TGTGCCAGCAGCTCGTCCGGCGGGGGGGTCACCACAGATACGCAGTATTTT
NA,TRBJ1-4,NA,TRBV7-8,CASSLAGGGEKLFF,TGTGCCAGCAGCTTAGCAGGGGGGGGCGAAAAACTGTTTTTT
NA,TRBJ1-2,TRBD1,TRBV7-8,CASSEDLLKTGVYGYTF,TGTGCCAGCAGCGAAGACCTTTTGAAGACAGGGGTCTATGGCTACACCTTC
NA,TRBJ2-1,NA,TRBV5-5,CASSPPPRDNEQFF,TGTGCCAGCAGCCCCCCACCGAGGGACAATGAGCAGTTCTTC
NA,TRBJ1-3,TRBD1,TRBV30,CAWSVDRVPGNTIYF,TGTGCCTGGAGTGTGGACAGGGTCCCTGGAAACACCATATATTTT
NA,TRBJ1-4,NA,TRBV14,CASSRKTVNRGTNEKLFF,TGTGCCAGCAGCCGAAAGACAGTCAACCGGGGGACTAATGAAAAACTGTTTTTT
once,TRBJ1-5,NA,TRBV28,CASSLWGAGGNQPQHF,TGTGCCAGCAGTTTATGGGGCGCAGGGGGCAATCAGCCCCAGCATTTT
NA,TRBJ1-3,NA,TRBV2,CASIRTTNRSGNTIYF,TGTGCCAGCATTAGGACTACTAACCGCTCTGGAAACACCATATATTTT
NA,TRBJ2-7,NA,TRBV27,CASSLGPTPYEQYF,TGTGCCAGCAGTTTAGGGCCGACGCCTTACGAGCAGTACTTC
NA,TRBJ2-1,TRBD1,TRBV24-1,CATSDPGRIRQGAVYSYNEQFF,TGTGCCACCAGTGACCCAGGGAGGATCCGGCAGGGGGCTGTGTACTCCTACAATGAGCAGTTCTTC
NA,TRBJ2-1,NA,TRBV7-2,CASSLIGNNEQFF,TGTGCCAGCAGCTTAATCGGAAACAATGAGCAGTTCTTC
NA,TRBJ1-1,NA,TRBV5-5,CASSLGAAFMNTEAFF,TGTGCCAGCAGCTTAGGTGCGGCTTTCATGAACACTGAAGCTTTCTTT
once,TRBJ1-2,NA,TRBV7-9,CASSFSSGYGYTF,TGTGCCAGCAGCTTCTCCTCAGGATATGGCTACACCTTC
NA,TRBJ1-2,NA,TRBV4-3,CASSSHPGENYGYTF,TGCGCCAGCAGCAGCCACCCGGGGGAAAACTATGGCTACACCTTC
NA,TRBJ1-6,NA,TRBV30,CAWTPSSYNSPLHF,TGTGCCTGGACACCGAGCTCCTATAATTCACCCCTCCACTTT
NA,TRBJ2-7,NA,TRBV7-2,CASSRTYEQYF,TGTGCCAGCAGCCGTACCTACGAGCAGTACTTC
NA,TRBJ1-2,NA,TRBV5-1,CASSPAGSVNYGYTF,TGCGCCAGCAGTCCAGCAGGGTCTGTAAACTATGGCTACACCTTC
NA,TRBJ1-5,NA,TRBV7-9,CASSFEWSNQPQHF,TGTGCCAGCAGCTTTGAGTGGAGCAATCAGCCCCAGCATTTT
NA,TRBJ1-4,NA,TRBV7-2,CASSPTGNEKLFF,TGTGCCAGCAGCCCGACCGGTAATGAAAAACTGTTTTTT
NA,TRBJ1-5,NA,TRBV6-6,CASTPGDRKNQPQHF,TGTGCCAGCACCCCTGGAGACAGGAAGAATCAGCCCCAGCATTTT
once,TRBJ2-5,NA,TRBV7-9,CASSALGQQETQYF,TGTGCCAGCAGCGCGCTAGGACAGCAAGAGACCCAGTACTTC
NA,TRBJ2-2,NA,TRBV7-9,CASSLATAANTGELFF,TGTGCCAGCAGCTTAGCGACGGCCGCGAACACCGGGGAGCTGTTTTTT
NA,TRBJ2-7,NA,TRBV6-5,CASRILAGSYEQYF,TGTGCCAGCAGGATTCTTGCGGGCTCCTACGAGCAGTACTTC
NA,TRBJ2-1,NA,TRBV19,CASSIAAAYNEQFF,TGTGCCAGTAGTATAGCCGCAGCTTACAATGAGCAGTTCTTC
NA,TRBJ1-3,TRBD1,TRBV3-1/TRBV3-2,CASSSPGTGSSGNTIYF,TGTGCCAGCAGCTCTCCAGGGACAGGCTCCTCTGGAAACACCATATATTTT
NA,TRBJ2-7,TRBD1,TRBV7-9,CASSLGQLSYEQYF,TGTGCCAGCAGCTTGGGACAGCTATCCTACGAGCAGTACTTC
NA,TRBJ2-2,NA,TRBV19,CASSLDRWTGELFF,TGTGCCAGTAGTCTCGACCGCTGGACCGGGGAGCTGTTTTTT
NA,TRBJ1-4,NA,TRBV16,CASSRALRGLDEKLFF,TGTGCCAGCAGCCGTGCTTTAAGAGGGCTTGATGAAAAACTGTTTTTT
NA,TRBJ1-4,TRBD1,TRBV5-6,CASSVTGQGILNEKLFF,TGTGCCAGCAGCGTAACGGGACAGGGGATCCTCAATGAAAAACTGTTTTTT